The present TCR beta chain was sequenced within a study of blood T cells in healthy people across ages (dated by TCRdb to between 2015 and 2016). Regarding the complete study: In model experiments, template switching captured about one uniquely barcoded TCR beta cDNA molecule for every two T cells. The study measured age-related changes in TCR beta repertoire diversity using deep sequencing normalized with unique cDNA molecular identifiers. The donors were divided into four age groups: young (average roughly 15 years), middle-aged (around 41), aged (approximately 62) and long-lived (around 80). To avoid experimental bias, donors of different ages were spread randomly across the sequencing lanes. The study analyzed two additional independent replicas of 1 million unique cDNA reads from the same blood draw for two donors, one aged 18 to 30 and one aged 80 or older.

Libraries came from 5' RACE. These reads were obtained on an Illumina HiSeq 2500. A second PCR of about 6 to 12 cycles was run with a J-beta primer mix and a sample-barcoded 5' primer. Each TCR beta cDNA molecule received a unique molecular identifier from a template-switch 5' adaptor carrying 12 random nucleotides. At least 2.5 million CDR3-containing paired-end reads were obtained from each sample. All of the RNA was converted into first-strand cDNA using the Mint cDNA synthesis kit, with a TRBC-specific oligonucleotide serving as the primer. Following uracil-DNA glycosylase treatment, a first 18-cycle PCR with universal primers M1SS and BC2_uni_R was performed on all cDNA. The authors processed their data as follows. For normalization, 1 million high-quality reads, each with a distinct molecular identifier, were randomly selected from each sample. Reads with shared molecular identifiers were discarded instead of being binned into consensus sequences. MiTCR, with a Q25 quality threshold and the strictest error-elimination algorithm, was used for CDR3 identification, clonotype clustering and error correction. A nonparametric unseen species model using Euler transformation provided a lower-bound estimate of total TCR beta diversity. The public reads were reanalyzed by TCRdb: fastp trimming at Q25, MiXCR alignment, in-frame beta chains only. Every distinct CDR3 protein forms one entry, paired with its most common genes and DNA. TCRdb's processing, not the authors', yielded these V and J calls. The sample records 550,000 to 600,000 distinct CDR3 sequences, roughly 43% of which are singletons. The ten most abundant clones make up around 24% of the sample.

Systemically healthy Caucasian individuals from Russia, 35 to 40 in total and aged about 6 to 90 years, were included as donors. About 10 milliliters of peripheral blood were collected from each donor into EDTA-treated Vacutainer tubes. PBMCs were isolated by Ficoll-Paque density-gradient centrifugation, with at least 6.5 million obtained per sample. Total RNA, at least 6 micrograms per sample, was extracted from PBMCs with Trizol reagent. For every donor, an aliquot of PBMCs went through flow cytometry to measure the percentages of naive CD45RAhigh/CD27high T cells. The paper as a whole reports these results and caveats: Total diversity estimates from one million sequenced T cells were considered lower bounds and underestimates. Since profiling was done on bulk unsorted PBMCs, naive and antigen-experienced compartments could not be conclusively compared. Compared with the aged group, more naive CD4+ T cells, fewer expanded clones and increased TCR diversity were shown by the long-lived group, suggesting age selection. Observed TCR beta diversity correlated strongly with the percentage of naive T cells measured by flow cytometry. Because donor CMV infection status was unknown, age-related changes in expanded clonotypes were potentially confounded. As age increased, observed TCR beta diversity per million T cells dropped in a roughly linear way, and a significant reduction was already evident by age around 41.

The germline V gene encodes CDR1 DFQATT and CDR2 SNEGSKA (reference sequence). A distance of 9 bases separates the germline ends of V and J, which lose 6 bases and 6 bases respectively. Inclusive of the bounding cysteine and phenylalanine, the CDR3 is 11 residues long. Here the CDR3 DNA is all that survives: 33 bases in frame from base 1. This clonotype is a singleton in its sample. This clone's antigen is unknown. Base qualities were left out, and no much larger clone turns up one base away. Weak support is all one read offers. The chain is made from TRBV20-1 and TRBJ2-1; the D gene cannot be resolved reliably. Sequenced sample: blood. The receptor was isolated from an elderly man in good health. The CDR3 loop reads CSAWKGNEQFF. The nucleotide sequence is TGCAGTGCGTGGAAGGGCAATGAGCAGTTCTTC.